This T cell receptor (beta chain) stems from a study of cytomegalovirus exposure and HLA in healthy donors. Study-wide points: It was reported that the classifier diagnosed cytomegalovirus status with high specificity and sensitivity in both the original and validation cohorts. Most TCR beta V segments were productive about 87% or about 30% of the time in an earlier analysis. The investigators catalogued about 170 TCR beta chains as cytomegalovirus-associated.

The PCR was carried out with 60 Vbeta primers and 13 Jbeta primers. Method: immunoSEQ multiplex PCR; TCRdb's copy keeps in-frame clones and lacks some. The specimen's table records 65,000 to 90,000 clones. Worth noting for this clone: Its antigen is still unknown.

Germline V CDR1 and CDR2: MDHEN, SYDVKM. The CDR3 spans 16 residues. J was trimmed by 6 bases and V by 3 bases; bases with no gene match: 9. J is TRBJ2-2 and V is TRBV28; TRBD1 agrees at 8 bases. The sequenced sample consisted of PBMCs. The sequence came from a female donor in good health and CMV-seropositive. CDR3 sequence reads: CASSLLGQGVAGELFF. CDR3 coding DNA: TGTGCCAGCAGTTTGCTTGGACAGGGAGTAGCCGGGGAGCTGTTTTTT.